These 30 T cell receptor beta chains were all obtained from the same sample, sequenced in a study of T cell responses to AZD1222 COVID-19 vaccine. Using immunoSEQ multiplex PCR, the repertoire was profiled, and TCRdb retains in-frame clones only, with some absent. The table shows fewer than 130,000 clones, with 70% to 90% occurring only once. The sample here was peripheral blood, taken 28 days after the second AZD1222 dose. These receptors were taken from an adult who received the AZD1222 COVID-19 vaccine.

The genes are TRBV6-1 and TRBJ1-4; TRBD1 agrees at 8 bases. J lost 3 bases, V lost 2 bases, and 5 bases had no gene match. Germline assignment: CDR1 MNHNS and CDR2 SASEGT. The CDR3 length is 16 residues. The CDR3 coding sequence is TGTGCCAGCAGTGAAACCAGGGGGCATCCTAATGAAAAACTGTTTTTT. Translating gives CASSETRGHPNEKLFF.

This clone was observed a few times. The chain carries TRBV6-4 and TRBJ2-1, with 9 bases identical to TRBD1. V shed 0 bases, J shed 8 bases, and the junction held 5 bases outside the gene matches. Looked up from germline, CDR1 is MRHNA and CDR2 is SNTAGT. This CDR3 has 15 residues. The CDR3 loop is CASSDSGDRAHEQFF. The CDR3 nucleotides are TGTGCCAGCAGTGACTCCGGGGACAGGGCGCATGAGCAGTTCTTC.

The chain combines TRBV3-1 (or the pseudogene TRBV3-2) with TRBJ1-2, with TRBD1 matching over 11 bases. The CDR3 covers 16 residues. The V and J ends lost 0 bases and 8 bases, in that order; junction bases with no gene match: 8. The germline V gene has CDR1 LGHDT and CDR2 YNNKEL (reference sequence). In nucleotides, the CDR3 is TGTGCCAGCAGCCAAGAGAGTGGACAGGGGGCGGGAGGCTACACCTTC. As protein: CASSQESGQGAGGYTF.

The J gene is TRBJ2-7, the V gene TRBV28; 15 nucleotides agree with TRBD2. Germline V CDR1 and CDR2: MDHEN, SYDVKM. V was pared by 7 bases and J by 5 bases, with 6 bases of the junction left unmatched. This CDR3 is 15 amino acids long. CDR3 nucleotides: TGTGCCAGCAATTACGGACTAGCGGGAGGGGACGAGCAGTACTTC. As protein: CASNYGLAGGDEQYF.

V gene TRBV7-9 combines with J gene TRBJ2-2; D possibly corresponds to TRBD2 (6 bases). V lost 5 bases and J lost 4, with 14 bases in between. CDR3 size: 15 residues. The germline V gene has CDR1 SEHNR and CDR2 FQNEAQ (reference sequence). The DNA for the CDR3 is TGTGCCAGCAGCCCCCTCTCGGGGGTCACCGGGGAGCTGTTTTTT. Translating gives CASSPLSGVTGELFF. The full variable domain, its missing parts supplied by reference TRBV7-9 and TRBJ2-2, is DTGVSQNPRHKITKRGQNVTFRCDPISEHNRLYWYRQTLGQGPEFLTYFQNEAQLEKSRLLSDRFSAERPKGSFSTLEIQRTEQGDSAMYLCASSPLSGVTGELFFGEGSRLTVL.

The chain recombines TRBV14 with TRBJ1-2, with a tentative D call TRBD1 (6 bases). The CDR3 length is 16 residues. The germline V gene encodes CDR1 SGHDN and CDR2 FVKESK. Trimming took off 0 bases at V and 3 bases at J, with 14 bases between the two ends. The CDR3 reads CASSQDLAGDYYGYTF. For the CDR3, the DNA is TGTGCCAGCAGCCAAGATCTGGCAGGGGATTACTATGGCTACACCTTC.

This chain connects TRBV14 to TRBJ2-2, with D maybe TRBD1 (5 bases). CDR3 length: 19 amino acids. Germline CDR1 reads SGHDN; CDR2 reads FVKESK. Deletions cut 0 bases from V and 6 bases from J, with 23 bases between. CDR3 coding DNA: TGTGCCAGCAGCCAAGATCTAAGGGGTTCGGTAGCCCAGTCCGGGGAGCTGTTTTTT. Translated, it gives CASSQDLRGSVAQSGELFF.

The chain carries TRBV7-8 and TRBJ1-5, with D perhaps matching TRBD1 (5 bases). This CDR3 has 15 amino acids. V lost 5 bases, J lost 3 bases, and 14 bases lay in between. Germline CDR1 SGHVS, CDR2 FQNEAQ. CDR3 sequence reads: CASSARVWDNQPQHF. The CDR3 DNA reads TGTGCCAGCAGCGCCAGGGTTTGGGACAATCAGCCCCAGCATTTT.

The sample holds a few counts of this clone. The chain employs TRBV6-5 and TRBJ1-5, with TRBD1 as a possible D gene (6 bases). CDR1 and CDR2 from the germline V gene are MNHEY and SVGAGI. V was shortened by 5 bases and J by 3 bases, with 11 bases between the two germline ends. The CDR3 covers 14 residues. CDR3 in amino acids: CASSTQGHNQPQHF. In DNA, the CDR3 is TGTGCCAGCAGTACACAGGGACACAATCAGCCCCAGCATTTT.

The chain joins TRBV9 to TRBJ2-3; 7 bases map to TRBD2. The CDR3 runs to 15 residues. The junction had 4 bases not matched to a gene; V was cut back by 3 bases and J by 0 bases. Germline CDR1 SGDLS, CDR2 YYNGEE. CDR3 in amino acids: CASSETSFSTDTQYF. CDR3 nucleotide sequence: TGTGCCAGCAGCGAGACTAGCTTCAGCACAGATACGCAGTATTTT.

The chain employs TRBV28 and TRBJ2-7; 7 bases are a match to TRBD2. This CDR3 is built from 13 residues. With 8 bases clipped from V and 0 bases from J, the junction kept 4 bases outside the gene matches. CDR1 and CDR2 from the germline V gene are MDHEN and SYDVKM. Here the CDR3 reads CASETSHSYEQYF. DNA of the CDR3: TGTGCCAGCGAGACTAGCCACTCCTACGAGCAGTACTTC.

This clone came up once. The V gene is TRBV21-1, the J gene TRBJ2-7; the tabulated D call, TRBD2, remains unverified against the DNA. TRBV21-1 is a documented pseudogene. The CDR3 consists of 23 residues. This CDR3 is CASSYRDGSLVREGERLRSEQYF. The CDR3 DNA sequence: TGTGCCAGCAGCTACAGGGACGGTTCACTGGTGCGGGAGGGCGAGAGACTACGTAGTGAGCAGTACTTC.

V gene TRBV15 combines with J gene TRBJ1-1; TRBD1 is a possible D gene (5 bases). The CDR3 covers 13 residues. Trimming took 3 bases from V and 8 from J, leaving 13 bases between them. In germline, CDR1 is LNHNV, CDR2 YYDKDF (reference sequence). The CDR3, as DNA: TGTGCCACCAGCAGCTTGAGCGGGGGGGAAGCTTTCTTT. Protein product: CATSSLSGGEAFF.

V gene TRBV27 combines with J gene TRBJ1-2; TRBD1 might be the D (5 bases). This CDR3 has 13 residues. Germline CDR1 MNHEY, CDR2 SMNVEV (reference sequence). Trimming shortened V by 2 bases and J by 5 bases, and 9 bases separated the two germline ends. CDR3 residues: CASSLRGDYGYTF. DNA of the CDR3: TGTGCCAGCAGTTTACGAGGGGATTATGGCTACACCTTC.

This chain connects TRBV5-6 to TRBJ1-5; D is uncertain. The CDR3 is 15 amino acids. The ends were cut back, 1 base at V and 4 bases at J, with 12 bases in the middle. In germline, CDR1 is SGHDT, CDR2 YYEEEE. CDR3 in amino acids: CASSLSWLGNQPQHF. The CDR3 DNA reads as TGTGCCAGCAGCTTGAGCTGGTTAGGGAATCAGCCCCAGCATTTT.

This clone was seen a single time. The chain combines TRBV5-1 with TRBJ1-5; no reliable D call. The CDR3 is 11 amino acids. Germline values: CDR1 SGHRS, CDR2 YFSETQ. The V end lost 4 bases, the J end lost 4 bases, and 3 bases lay between the germline ends. The CDR3 reads CASSINQPQHF. DNA for the CDR3: TGCGCCAGCAGCATTAATCAGCCCCAGCATTTT.

Notes on this clone: Relative to the germline gene, one junction end is altered; a read error may explain this. The V and J genes are TRBV7-9 and TRBJ1-3; D call uncertain. This CDR3 has 15 residues. The germline V gene encodes CDR1 SEHNR and CDR2 FQNEAQ (reference sequence). The CDR3 here is CASSLLSISGDTIYF. The CDR3 region has the DNA TGTGCCAGCAGCTTACTTTCAATCTCTGGAGACACCATATATTTT.

The rearrangement joins TRBV3-1 (or the pseudogene TRBV3-2) to TRBJ2-3, with TRBD1 matching 8 bases. In germline, CDR1 is LGHDT, CDR2 YNNKEL (reference sequence). V trimming: 6 bases; J trimming: 9 bases; junction bases outside the gene matches: 5. CDR3 length: 12 amino acids. The CDR3 protein is CASRAPGGTQYF. The CDR3, as DNA: TGTGCCAGCAGGGCCCCAGGGGGCACGCAGTATTTT.

This sequence joins TRBV5-5 and TRBJ2-1, with 13 bases identical to TRBD2. The CDR3 runs to 16 residues. Germline-derived CDR1 and CDR2 are SGHKS and YYEKEE (reference sequence). V lost 4 bases and J lost 3; bases outside the gene matches: 4. This CDR3 is CASSDGTSGIYNEQFF. As DNA, the CDR3 is TGTGCCAGCAGCGACGGGACTAGCGGGATCTACAATGAGCAGTTCTTC.

The chain couples TRBV7-9 to TRBJ2-7; D might be TRBD2 (5 bases). The V gene's germline CDR1 is SEHNR and CDR2 FQNEAQ (reference sequence). Trimming removed 8 bases at V and 6 bases at J, with 11 bases between. This CDR3 spans 11 amino acids. CDR3 in amino acids: CASGSSSEQYF. CDR3 nucleotide sequence: TGTGCCAGCGGGTCTAGCTCCGAGCAGTACTTC. Looking up the rest from reference TRBV7-9 and TRBJ2-7 gives the full variable domain: DTGVSQNPRHKITKRGQNVTFRCDPISEHNRLYWYRQTLGQGPEFLTYFQNEAQLEKSRLLSDRFSAERPKGSFSTLEIQRTEQGDSAMYLCASGSSSEQYFGPGTRLTVT.

The chain combines TRBV7-2 with TRBJ2-3; D is ambiguous. The CDR3 spans 13 residues. In germline, CDR1 is SGHTA, CDR2 FQGNSA. V was cut by 8 bases and J by 0 bases, with 9 bases left in between. DNA of the CDR3: TGTGCCAGCTCAGGCTATAGCACAGATACGCAGTATTTT. It specifies CASSGYSTDTQYF.

The chain uses TRBV28 and TRBJ1-1, with 7 bases that match TRBD1. CDR1 is MDHEN and CDR2 is SYDVKM in the germline V gene. The V gene end was trimmed by 8 bases and the J gene end by 1 base; junction bases not matched to a gene: 13. This CDR3 has 16 residues. CDR3 loop: CASVTTRGQSNTEAFF. As DNA, the CDR3 is TGTGCCAGCGTTACTACCCGGGGACAGTCGAACACTGAAGCTTTCTTT.

Comments on this clone: The sample carries other DNA sequences with the same CDR3. This sequence joins TRBV18 and TRBJ2-1, with a weak D call TRBD2 (6 bases). CDR1 is KGHSH and CDR2 is LQKENI in the germline V gene. Trimming cost V 0 bases and J 2 bases, with 8 bases left between them. This CDR3 contains 15 residues. Here the CDR3 reads CASSPPSGAYNEQFF. The CDR3, as DNA: TGTGCCAGCTCACCACCGTCGGGGGCCTACAATGAGCAGTTCTTC.

A few counts support this clone. The genes are TRBV19 and TRBJ1-5; unclear D gene. This CDR3 has 12 amino acids. Looked up from germline, CDR1 is LNHDA and CDR2 is SQIVND (reference sequence). The ends were cut back, 3 bases at V and 7 bases at J, with 7 bases in the middle. The CDR3 sequence is CASSMLKQPQHF. Here the CDR3 DNA reads TGTGCCAGTAGTATGCTTAAGCAGCCCCAGCATTTT.

In its sample, this clone was seen a few times. The V and J genes are TRBV2 and TRBJ1-2; the D gene is possibly TRBD1 (5 bases). Germline lookup yields CDR1 SNHLY and CDR2 FYNNEI. This CDR3 is 16 amino acids long. With 7 bases removed from V and 5 bases from J, the gap between germline ends came to 23 bases. The CDR3 loop reads CASILSPGSLSYGYTF. The CDR3 region has the DNA TGTGCCAGCATCTTAAGCCCAGGGAGCTTATCTTATGGCTACACCTTC.

The chain combines TRBV13 with TRBJ2-2; maybe TRBD2 (6 bases). The germline V gene has CDR1 PRHDT and CDR2 FYEKMQ (reference sequence). CDR3 length: 15 residues. Trimming took off 5 bases at V and 8 bases at J, with 18 bases between the two ends. The CDR3 DNA sequence: TGTGCCAGCAGCCCCCCGGAGGGCCGTTTGGGGGAGCTGTTTTTT. This gives the protein CASSPPEGRLGELFF.

The chain employs TRBV5-4 and TRBJ1-2; TRBD1 aligns across 9 bases. V lost 4 bases, J lost 8 bases, and 6 bases stayed unmatched. This CDR3 is 13 amino acids long. Germline loops: CDR1 SGHNT, CDR2 YYREEE (reference sequence). The chain's CDR3 is CASSGWTGEGYTF. CDR3 nucleotide sequence: TGTGCCAGCAGCGGCTGGACAGGGGAGGGCTACACCTTC.

CDR3: CASSFRLASTDTQYF. The CDR3 DNA sequence: TGCGCCAGCAGCTTCCGACTAGCGAGCACAGATACGCAGTATTTT. This chain links TRBV4-1 with TRBJ2-3; 8 bases are shared with TRBD2. Trimming took 5 bases from V and 0 from J; bases not matched to a gene: 4. This CDR3 is built from 15 residues. Germline CDR1 MGHRA, CDR2 YSYEKL.

This clone was seen a handful of times. This rearrangement joins TRBV29-1 to TRBJ2-5, with TRBD1 identical over 7 bases. The CDR3 sequence is 15 residues long. Trimming cost V 3 bases and J 4 bases; bases outside gene matches: 11. Germline V gives CDR1 SQVTM, CDR2 ANQGSEA. The CDR3 DNA is TGCAGCGTTGATAGCCGCAAACAGGGGCGAGAGACCCAGTACTTC. This gives the protein CSVDSRKQGRETQYF.

J is TRBJ1-5 and V is TRBV2; D is perhaps TRBD1 (5 bases). The V end lost 4 bases, the J end lost 5 bases, and 12 bases lay between the germline ends. The CDR3 is made up of 14 amino acids. The germline CDR1 and CDR2 sequences are SNHLY and FYNNEI. The CDR3 nucleotides are TGTGCCAGCAGTGGCCGAAGGGGTCATCAGCCCCAGCATTTT. Protein sequence: CASSGRRGHQPQHF.